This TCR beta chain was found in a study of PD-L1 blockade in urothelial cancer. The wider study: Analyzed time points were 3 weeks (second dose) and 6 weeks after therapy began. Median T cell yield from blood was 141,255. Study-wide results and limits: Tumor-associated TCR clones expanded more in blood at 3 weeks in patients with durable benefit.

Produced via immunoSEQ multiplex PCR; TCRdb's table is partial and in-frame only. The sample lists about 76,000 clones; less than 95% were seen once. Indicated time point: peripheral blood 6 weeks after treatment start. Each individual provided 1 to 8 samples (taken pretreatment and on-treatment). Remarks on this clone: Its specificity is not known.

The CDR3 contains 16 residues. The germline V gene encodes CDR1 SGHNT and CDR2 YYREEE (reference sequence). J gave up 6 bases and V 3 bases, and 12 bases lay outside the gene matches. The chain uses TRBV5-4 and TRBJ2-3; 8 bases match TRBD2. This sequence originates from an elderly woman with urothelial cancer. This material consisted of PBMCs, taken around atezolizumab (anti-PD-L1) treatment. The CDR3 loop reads CASSSGSGNVWDTQYF. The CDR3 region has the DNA TGTGCCAGCAGCTCGGGTAGCGGGAACGTGTGGGATACGCAGTATTTT.